One and the same sample provided the 23 T cell receptor beta chains below, sequenced in a study of blood T cell repertoires in COVID-19. Assay used: immunoSEQ multiplex PCR; TCRdb lists only in-frame clones, some missing. The table lists approximately 70,000 clones, roughly four fifths of them singletons. The sequencing sample was made of peripheral blood. These receptors came from a woman in her 70s with acute or convalescent COVID-19.

The chain carries TRBV5-6 and TRBJ1-2; 10 bases match TRBD1. The V segment lost 0 bases and the J segment 6 bases; nucleotides outside the gene matches: 5. Germline V gene sequence: CDR1 SGHDT, CDR2 YYEEEE. The CDR3 is 15 residues long. CDR3 protein: CASSLADRGQNGYTF. CDR3 bases: TGTGCCAGCAGCTTGGCTGACAGGGGGCAAAATGGCTACACCTTC.

This clone showed up just a few times. The J gene is TRBJ1-3, the V gene TRBV19; unclear D gene. The CDR3 is made up of 14 amino acids. V lost 3 bases and J 2 bases, leaving 8 bases between the germline ends. Germline lookup yields CDR1 LNHDA and CDR2 SQIVND (reference sequence). Here the CDR3 reads CASSIGIPGNTIYF. CDR3 coding DNA: TGTGCCAGTAGTATTGGCATACCTGGAAACACCATATATTTT.

In its sample, this clone was seen once. CDR3 residues: CASSQGQGGTQYF. In nucleotides, the CDR3 is TGTGCCAGCAGCCAAGGTCAGGGGGGGACCCAGTACTTC. The chain links TRBV3-1 (or the pseudogene TRBV3-2) to TRBJ2-5, with D perhaps TRBD1 (7 bases). This CDR3 is built from 13 residues. V was clipped by 1 base and J by 7 bases, with 10 bases between them. The germline V gene has CDR1 LGHDT and CDR2 YNNKEL (reference sequence).

This clone was seen only a few times. The rearrangement uses TRBV12-3 or TRBV12-4 and TRBJ1-4; D is unresolved. V lost 3 bases and J lost 10, with 6 bases in between. This CDR3 comprises 11 residues. The CDR3 sequence: CASSFTRKLFF. Here the CDR3 DNA reads TGTGCCAGCAGTTTTACAAGAAAACTGTTTTTT.

The chain carries TRBV5-8 and TRBJ1-2; weak D call: TRBD1 (6 bases). This CDR3 has 15 residues. Trimming cost V 1 base and J 8 bases, with 18 bases left between them. Germline V CDR1 and CDR2: SGHTS, YDEGEE. DNA of the CDR3: TGTGCCAGCAGCTTGCTTTTTACAGGGACGCGAGGCTACACCTTC. Protein product: CASSLLFTGTRGYTF.

V gene TRBV27 combines with J gene TRBJ2-2, with TRBD1 identical over 10 bases. Germline CDR1 is MNHEY and CDR2 is SMNVEV (reference sequence). The CDR3 extends over 17 amino acids. The junction had 6 bases not matched to a gene; V was cut back by 2 bases and J by 3 bases. For the CDR3, the DNA is TGTGCCAGCAGTTTACGTGCGGGACAGGGGTACACCGGGGAGCTGTTTTTT. This gives the protein CASSLRAGQGYTGELFF.

The rearrangement joins TRBV6-5 to TRBJ1-1; no definite D call. Germline loops: CDR1 MNHEY, CDR2 SVGAGI. The CDR3 is made up of 12 amino acids. Trimming shortened V by 2 bases and J by 10 bases, and 11 bases separated the two germline ends. CDR3 in DNA: TGTGCCAGCAGTTACCGGGGTGGACCAGCTTTCTTT. It translates to CASSYRGGPAFF.

CDR3: CASSLVDRALNTEAFF. As DNA, the CDR3 is TGTGCCAGCAGCTTGGTTGACAGGGCCTTGAACACTGAAGCTTTCTTT. The rearrangement links TRBV5-6 to TRBJ1-1; 7 bases align to TRBD1. V shed 0 bases, J shed 0 bases, and the junction held 5 bases outside the gene matches. CDR3 length equals 16 residues. CDR1 and CDR2 (germline): SGHDT, YYEEEE. The whole variable domain, filled in from reference TRBV5-6 and TRBJ1-1, reads DAGVTQSPTHLIKTRGQQVTLRCSPKSGHDTVSWYQQALGQGPQFIFQYYEEEERQRGNFPDRFSGHQFPNYSSELNVNALLLGDSALYLCASSLVDRALNTEAFFGQGTRLTVV.

The rearrangement links TRBV10-3 to TRBJ1-3; a weak D match, TRBD1 (5 bases). Germline assignment: CDR1 ENHRY and CDR2 SYGVKD. The CDR3 runs 13 residues. V was pared by 8 bases and J by 2 bases, with 10 bases between. This chain's CDR3 is CAIWGGTGNTIYF. DNA of the CDR3: TGTGCCATCTGGGGGGGAACTGGAAACACCATATATTTT.

This sequence joins TRBV5-5 and TRBJ1-3; 8 nucleotides line up with TRBD1. The trim removed 0 bases at V and 2 bases at J, leaving 4 bases unmatched. This CDR3 spans 16 amino acids. The V gene's germline CDR1 is SGHKS and CDR2 YYEKEE (reference sequence). The CDR3 DNA follows: TGTGCCAGCAGCTTGGCGCAGGGGGCAGCTGGAAACACCATATATTTT. As protein: CASSLAQGAAGNTIYF.

The genes are TRBV5-1 and TRBJ2-3, with 8 positions matching TRBD1. The CDR3 loop spans 16 amino acids. Germline values: CDR1 SGHRS, CDR2 YFSETQ. The ends lost 4 bases at V and 2 bases at J; junction bases unmatched: 9. The CDR3 region has the DNA TGCGCCAGCAGCCCAGGGGGCGCTTTATACACAGATACGCAGTATTTT. Translating it yields CASSPGGALYTDTQYF.

This clone was observed once. The chain joins TRBV7-2 to TRBJ2-1; TRBD2 matches at 14 bases. The junction had 4 bases not matched to a gene; V was cut back by 4 bases and J by 14 bases. CDR1 and CDR2 from the germline V gene are SGHTA and FQGNSA. This CDR3 spans 13 amino acids. The CDR3 protein is CASSSGLAGAEFF. In DNA form, the CDR3 reads TGTGCCAGCAGCTCGGGACTAGCGGGAGCGGAGTTCTTC.

The V call is TRBV19, the J call TRBJ1-1, with 9 bases fitting TRBD1. The CDR3 consists of 17 residues. V dropped 6 bases and J dropped 4; count of bases not matched to a gene: 15. The germline V gene has CDR1 LNHDA and CDR2 SQIVND (reference sequence). The DNA for the CDR3 is TGTGCCAGTAGGCCTATGGGACAGGGCGGCGAGTCCACTGAAGCTTTCTTT. Translation gives CASRPMGQGGESTEAFF. Full variable domain (rest looked up from reference TRBV19 and TRBJ1-1): DGGITQSPKYLFRKEGQNVTLSCEQNLNHDAMYWYRQDPGQGLRLIYYSQIVNDFQKGDIAEGYSVSREKKESFPLTVTSAQKNPTAFYLCASRPMGQGGESTEAFFGQGTRLTVV.

The rearrangement uses TRBV7-8 and TRBJ2-1; D uncertain. The germline V gene has CDR1 SGHVS and CDR2 FQNEAQ. CDR3 length: 12 residues. Trimming pared 9 bases from V and 4 bases from J, leaving 10 bases between. The chain's CDR3 is CASGIIYNEQFF. CDR3 in DNA: TGTGCCAGTGGCATCATTTACAATGAGCAGTTCTTC.

The chain employs TRBV6-5 and TRBJ1-2; the match to TRBD1 covers 8 bases. J lost 4 bases, V lost 7 bases, and 5 bases had no gene match. The CDR3 has 13 residues. CDR1 is MNHEY and CDR2 is SVGAGI in the germline V gene. The CDR3 reads CASTPQGAYGYTF. CDR3 DNA sequence: TGTGCCAGCACCCCCCAGGGGGCCTATGGCTACACCTTC.

This chain links TRBV12-3 or TRBV12-4 with TRBJ1-2; 8 bases are shared with TRBD1. Losses at the gene ends were 5 bases for V and 4 bases for J; bases not matched to a gene: 3. CDR3 length: 13 amino acids. The DNA for the CDR3 is TGTGCCAGCAGTACTACAGGGGGCTATGGCTACACCTTC. This encodes CASSTTGGYGYTF.

V usage is TRBV7-9 and J usage is TRBJ2-7, with a possible D match to TRBD2 (5 bases). With 5 bases removed from V and 3 bases from J, the gap between germline ends came to 17 bases. The germline gives CDR1 SEHNR, CDR2 FQNEAQ (reference sequence). The CDR3 runs 15 residues. The DNA for the CDR3 is TGTGCCAGCAGCCGCAAGTCGAGTGAGGGCTACGAGCAGTACTTC. This encodes CASSRKSSEGYEQYF. The variable domain in full, with the rest retrieved from reference TRBV7-9 and TRBJ2-7, is DTGVSQNPRHKITKRGQNVTFRCDPISEHNRLYWYRQTLGQGPEFLTYFQNEAQLEKSRLLSDRFSAERPKGSFSTLEIQRTEQGDSAMYLCASSRKSSEGYEQYFGPGTRLTVT.

V and J are TRBV2 and TRBJ2-3; 8 bases line up with TRBD2. The CDR3 loop spans 15 amino acids. Germline V gene data show CDR1 as SNHLY and CDR2 as FYNNEI. V dropped 7 bases and J dropped 5; count of bases not matched to a gene: 11. Here the CDR3 DNA reads TGTGCCAGCATTCTGAGCGGGGGCCCGGGAGATACGCAGTATTTT. Translating gives CASILSGGPGDTQYF.

J is TRBJ2-3 and V is TRBV10-3, with TRBD1 identical over 9 bases. CDR1 ENHRY and CDR2 SYGVKD come from the germline V gene. V shed 4 bases and J 7 bases; nucleotides not matched to a gene: 15. This CDR3 has 17 residues. The CDR3 loop is CAISGDRGVTSRNTQYF. The CDR3 DNA follows: TGTGCCATCAGTGGTGACAGGGGGGTCACATCACGAAATACGCAGTATTTT.

The chain has TRBV7-9 and TRBJ1-2; 9 positions agree with TRBD1. From germline, CDR1 is SEHNR and CDR2 FQNEAQ (reference sequence). V was clipped by 3 bases and J by 6 bases; unmatched bases: 2. This CDR3 has 13 amino acids. The CDR3 sequence is CASSFGQGNGYTF. The CDR3 coding sequence is TGTGCCAGCAGCTTCGGACAGGGGAATGGCTACACCTTC.

The chain carries TRBV10-3 and TRBJ2-3, with 9 bases that match TRBD2. The CDR3 spans 16 residues. Germline V lookup: CDR1 ENHRY, CDR2 SYGVKD. The J segment lost 1 base and the V segment lost 0 bases, leaving 2 bases of the junction unmatched. CDR3 protein: CAISESSGGGTDTQYF. The CDR3 DNA is TGTGCCATCAGTGAGTCTAGCGGGGGAGGCACAGATACGCAGTATTTT.

V and J are TRBV10-3 and TRBJ2-1, with 7 positions matching TRBD1. Germline V gives CDR1 ENHRY, CDR2 SYGVKD. The CDR3 is 13 amino acids. The V segment lost 2 bases and the J segment 9 bases; nucleotides outside the gene matches: 4. The CDR3 DNA follows: TGTGCCATCAGTGAGGACAGGGATGGTGAGCAGTTCTTC. Its translation is CAISEDRDGEQFF.

This sequence joins TRBV19 and TRBJ2-2; 8 positions match TRBD2. V lost 3 bases and J lost 1; bases outside the gene matches: 10. The CDR3 contains 18 residues. The germline V gene encodes CDR1 LNHDA and CDR2 SQIVND (reference sequence). The CDR3 protein is CASSMNGLAVENTGELFF. The CDR3 DNA reads as TGTGCCAGTAGTATGAACGGACTAGCCGTTGAGAACACCGGGGAGCTGTTTTTT.